The present TCR beta chain was sequenced within a study of cytomegalovirus exposure and HLA in healthy donors. Study-level results: In vitro experiments confirmed that a few CMV-associated chains were specific for CMV antigens.

V was trimmed by 5 bases and J by 7 bases, leaving 18 bases between them. CDR1 SEHNR and CDR2 FQNEAQ come from the germline V gene (reference sequence). This CDR3 spans 15 amino acids. Concerning this clone: Its antigen remains unknown.

Some clones are missing from TCRdb's copy, which holds only in-frame ones; the method was immunoSEQ multiplex PCR. This table holds 150,000 to 200,000 clones, roughly 80% found once. The TCR was taken from a woman between 18 and 29 years old in good health and CMV-seropositive. Input material: PBMCs. V gene TRBV7-9 combines with J gene TRBJ2-1; possibly TRBD1 for D (7 bases). The DNA for the CDR3 is TGTGCCAGCAGCCAGGGGGGTGCTGGGAGGAATGAGCAGTTCTTC. As protein: CASSQGGAGRNEQFF.